Below, 9 T cell receptor beta chains from the same sample are listed, as sequenced in a study of cytomegalovirus exposure and HLA in healthy donors. Vbeta (60) and Jbeta (13) primers were used in the PCR. The assay was immunoSEQ multiplex PCR, and TCRdb's table has in-frame clones only and misses some. Of 120,000 to 150,000 clones in the sample, about 74% were seen once. Sequenced: PBMCs. These receptors were obtained from a man between 40 and 49 years old in good health and CMV-seropositive.

The chain couples TRBV19 to TRBJ2-5, with a possible D match to TRBD1 (6 bases). Trimming removed 6 bases from V and 9 bases from J, with 26 bases in between. The CDR3 has 16 residues. Germline lookup yields CDR1 LNHDA and CDR2 SQIVND (reference sequence). Written as DNA, the CDR3 is TGTGCCAGTAGCCCTGGTGGAGAGGGGGTTTCTGAGGCCCAGTACTTC. This translates into CASSPGGEGVSEAQYF.

The chain joins TRBV18 to TRBJ2-2, with 9 bases that match TRBD2. J lost 4 bases, V lost 4 bases, and 13 bases had no gene match. The V gene's germline CDR1 is KGHSH and CDR2 LQKENI. CDR3 length equals 18 residues. The CDR3 is CASSLKTSGNSGTGELFF. DNA of the CDR3: TGTGCCAGCTCACTCAAGACTAGCGGTAATTCGGGCACCGGGGAGCTGTTTTTT.

This clone was seen only a few times. V usage is TRBV15 and J usage is TRBJ1-1, with D maybe TRBD1 (5 bases). The germline V gene encodes CDR1 LNHNV and CDR2 YYDKDF (reference sequence). The CDR3 runs 14 residues. Trimming cost V 1 base and J 6 bases, with 12 bases left between them. CDR3 sequence: CATSRARQGAEAFF. CDR3 sequence (DNA): TGTGCCACCAGCAGAGCCCGTCAGGGCGCTGAAGCTTTCTTT. The full variable domain, with the rest looked up from reference TRBV15 and TRBJ1-1, is DAMVIQNPRYQVTQFGKPVTLSCSQTLNHNVMYWYQQKSSQAPKLLFHYYDKDFNNEADTPDNFQSRRPNTSFCFLDIRSPGLGDTAMYLCATSRARQGAEAFFGQGTRLTVV.

The chain has TRBV5-1 and TRBJ2-1, with a weak D call TRBD1 (5 bases). Trimming stripped 4 bases from V and 6 bases from J, with 5 bases between. The CDR3 has 11 amino acids. CDR1 SGHRS and CDR2 YFSETQ come from the germline V gene. The CDR3 coding sequence is TGCGCCAGCAGCGACAGCAATGAGCAGTTCTTC. This gives the protein CASSDSNEQFF.

V is TRBV25-1 and J is TRBJ1-4; possibly TRBD1 for D (6 bases). The CDR3 runs to 14 residues. V lost 8 bases and J lost 7, with 17 bases in between. The germline CDR1 and CDR2 sequences are MGHDK and SYGVNS. For the CDR3, the DNA is TGTGCCAGCGGAAACAGGGATTCAGCTGAAAAACTGTTTTTT. Protein product: CASGNRDSAEKLFF.

This clone was observed once. This sequence joins TRBV19 and TRBJ2-7; 10 nucleotides line up with TRBD2. Germline trimming cut 8 bases from V and 3 bases from J; bases unmatched to any gene: 10. CDR1 is LNHDA and CDR2 is SQIVND in the germline V gene (reference sequence). This CDR3 has 15 amino acids. The chain's CDR3 is CASRSAGTSVYEQYF. The DNA of the CDR3 is TGTGCCAGTCGTTCGGCCGGGACTAGCGTCTACGAGCAGTACTTC.

The CDR3 reads CASSPTQGRDQPQHF. CDR3 nucleotide sequence: TGTGCCAGCAGTCCGACACAGGGAAGGGATCAGCCCCAGCATTTT. The chain combines TRBV28 with TRBJ1-5, with a possible D match to TRBD1 (6 bases). Deletions cut 5 bases from V and 5 bases from J, with 16 bases between. The CDR3 runs to 15 residues. The germline CDR1 and CDR2 sequences are MDHEN and SYDVKM.

V gene TRBV27 combines with J gene TRBJ2-5; no clear D. The end of the DNA is better explained by TRBJ2-7, so the J call may be wrong. CDR1 is MNHEY and CDR2 is SMNVEV in the germline V gene (reference sequence). The CDR3 spans 13 residues. CDR3 amino acids: CASSPHRGGEQYF. In DNA, the CDR3 is TGTGCCAGCAGTCCGCATAGAGGTGGCGAGCAGTACTTC.

The sample holds one count of this clone. The chain combines TRBV6-6 with TRBJ2-7; 9 nucleotides align to TRBD1. Germline V gene data show CDR1 as MNHNY and CDR2 as SVGAGI (reference sequence). The ends lost 7 bases at V and 6 bases at J; junction bases unmatched: 13. The CDR3 consists of 15 residues. Here the CDR3 reads CASTKGLGTGSEQYF. CDR3 coding DNA: TGTGCCAGCACCAAAGGCCTGGGGACAGGGAGCGAGCAGTACTTC.